Reported below is one T cell receptor (beta chain). Its specificity is not known. Next came a second PCR, run for roughly 6 to 11 cycles, which used a sample-barcoded 5' primer along with a J-beta primer mix. With 12 random nucleotides, a template-switch adaptor tagged each individual cDNA molecule. TCRdb reprocessed the 5' RACE reads via MiXCR and lists one record per CDR3 protein. This repertoire shows roughly 730,000 distinct CDR3 sequences, about 61% found once; its top ten account for 25% to 30%. The data stem from a study of blood T cells in healthy people across ages. The CDR3 sequence is 17 residues long. V lost 0 bases, J lost 8 bases, and 20 bases lay in between. Germline V gene lookup returns CDR1 MNHEY and CDR2 SVGEGT. Study-level results: Strongly correlated with naive T cell percentage was TCR beta diversity. Diversity of TCR beta per million T cells declined in a roughly linear way with age.

The source material was blood. V is TRBV6-2 or TRBV6-3 and J is TRBJ2-1, with a possible D match to TRBD1 (7 bases). The origin of this receptor is a man in his forties or fifties in good health. CDR3: CASSYSEGTVRLDEQFF. The CDR3, as DNA: TGTGCCAGCAGTTACTCGGAGGGGACAGTTCGTCTGGATGAGCAGTTCTTC.